This TCR beta chain was profiled in a study of T-cell memory formation after mild COVID-19. Overall study results and limits: The pre-infection memory compartment contained some responding clones, suggesting cross-reactive memory joined.

Trimming stripped 7 bases from V and 4 bases from J, with 22 bases between. The CDR3 runs 17 residues. The germline V gene has CDR1 SEHNR and CDR2 FQNEAQ (reference sequence). About this clonotype itself: Its antigen is currently unknown.

After 5'RACE with constant-segment primers, TCR alpha and TCR beta cDNA libraries carrying sample barcodes and UMIs were obtained. TCRdb reanalysed the 5' RACE reads using MiXCR and keeps one entry per CDR3 protein. The sample holds roughly 52,000 distinct CDR3 sequences, around 7.3% seen once. Sequencing was carried out using PBMCs or a T cell subset sorted from them (not recorded which). The sequence was collected from a man aged 18 to 29 who had mild COVID-19 (a few samples of this study predate the infection). Cell type and time point are not known. The genes are TRBV7-9 and TRBJ2-2; weak D call: TRBD1 (6 bases). The CDR3 region is CASTPGAASRGTGELFF. The CDR3 bases are TGTGCCAGCACCCCAGGGGCCGCCTCCCGAGGCACCGGGGAGCTGTTTTTT.